Below are 3 T cell receptor beta chains sequenced from a single sample in a study of cytomegalovirus exposure and HLA in healthy donors. Primers included in the PCR were 60 Vbeta and 13 Jbeta primers. TCRdb keeps only in-frame clones here, not all; method: immunoSEQ multiplex PCR. The table shows about 140,000 clones, with more than 65% occurring only once. Sequenced input: PBMCs. These receptors originate from a woman aged 25 to 39 in good health and CMV-seronegative.

The V and J genes are TRBV7-8 and TRBJ2-2; possible D gene TRBD2, 6 bases. Germline V gives CDR1 SGHVS, CDR2 FQNEAQ. CDR3 length: 16 amino acids. V lost 4 bases and J 3 bases, leaving 15 bases between the germline ends. The CDR3 region is CASSYSTGTYTGELFF. CDR3 nucleotides: TGTGCCAGCAGCTATTCAACCGGGACTTACACCGGGGAGCTGTTTTTT.

The chain carries TRBV7-2 and TRBJ1-1; 7 bases fit TRBD1. The ends lost 3 bases at V and 10 bases at J; junction bases unmatched: 2. This CDR3 contains 11 residues. From germline, CDR1 is SGHTA and CDR2 FQGNSA. CDR3: CASSFTGAAFF. The DNA of the CDR3 is TGTGCCAGCAGCTTCACAGGGGCAGCTTTCTTT.

Here the CDR3 reads CASSANLGDRANTGELFF. The CDR3 nucleotides are TGTGCCAGCAGTGCTAACCTAGGGGACAGGGCAAACACCGGGGAGCTGTTTTTT. J is TRBJ2-2 and V is TRBV25-1, with 9 positions matching TRBD1. Losses at the gene ends were 4 bases for V and 2 bases for J; bases not matched to a gene: 11. This CDR3 spans 18 amino acids. Germline V gene sequence: CDR1 MGHDK, CDR2 SYGVNS.